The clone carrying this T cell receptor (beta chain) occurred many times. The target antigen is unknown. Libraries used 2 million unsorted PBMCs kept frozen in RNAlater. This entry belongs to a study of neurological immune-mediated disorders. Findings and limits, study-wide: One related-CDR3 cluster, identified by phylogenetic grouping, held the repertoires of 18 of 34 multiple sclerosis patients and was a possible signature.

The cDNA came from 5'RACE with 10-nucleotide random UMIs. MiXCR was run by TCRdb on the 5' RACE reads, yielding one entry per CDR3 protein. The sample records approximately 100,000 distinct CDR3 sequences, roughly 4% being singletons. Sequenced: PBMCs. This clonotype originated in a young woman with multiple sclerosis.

The CDR3 coding sequence is TGTGCCGCCTCAGGGGGGGCTGGGGCCAACGTCCTGACTTTC. Translating it yields CAASGGAGANVLTF. V is TRBV6-1 and J is TRBJ2-6; D possibly matches TRBD1 or TRBD2 (7 bases each). This CDR3 region has 14 residues. The V gene lost 11 bases and the J gene lost 2 bases, with 13 bases spanning the gap. Germline V gene sequence: CDR1 MNHNS, CDR2 SASEGT.